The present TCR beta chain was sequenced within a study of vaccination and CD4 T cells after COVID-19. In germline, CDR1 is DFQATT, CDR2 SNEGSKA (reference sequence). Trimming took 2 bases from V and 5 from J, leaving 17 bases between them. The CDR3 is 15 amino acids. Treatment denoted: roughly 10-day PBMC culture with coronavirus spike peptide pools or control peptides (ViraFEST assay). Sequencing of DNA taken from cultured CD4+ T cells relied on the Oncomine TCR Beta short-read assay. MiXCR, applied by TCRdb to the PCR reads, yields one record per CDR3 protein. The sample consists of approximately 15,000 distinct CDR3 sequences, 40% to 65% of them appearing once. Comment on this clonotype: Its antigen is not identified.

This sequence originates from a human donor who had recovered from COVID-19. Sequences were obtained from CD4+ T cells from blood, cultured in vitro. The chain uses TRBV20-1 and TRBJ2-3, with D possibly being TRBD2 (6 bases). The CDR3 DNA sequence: TGCAGTGCTAGAATGGCTACGCGGGGAGGAGATACGCAGTATTTT. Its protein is CSARMATRGGDTQYF.